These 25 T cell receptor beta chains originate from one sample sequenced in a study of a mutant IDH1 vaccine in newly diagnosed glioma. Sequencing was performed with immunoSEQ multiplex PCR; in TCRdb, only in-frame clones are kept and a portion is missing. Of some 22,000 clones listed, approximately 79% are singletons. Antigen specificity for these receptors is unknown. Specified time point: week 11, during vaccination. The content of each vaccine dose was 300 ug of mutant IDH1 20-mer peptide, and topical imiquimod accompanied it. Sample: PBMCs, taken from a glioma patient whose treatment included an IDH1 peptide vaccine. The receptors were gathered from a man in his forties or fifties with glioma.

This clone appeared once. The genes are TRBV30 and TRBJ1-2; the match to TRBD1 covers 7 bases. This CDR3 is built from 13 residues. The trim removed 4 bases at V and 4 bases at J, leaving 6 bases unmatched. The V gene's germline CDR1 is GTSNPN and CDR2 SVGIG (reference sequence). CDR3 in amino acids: CAWTGQAVYGYTF. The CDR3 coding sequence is TGTGCCTGGACCGGACAGGCCGTCTATGGCTACACCTTC. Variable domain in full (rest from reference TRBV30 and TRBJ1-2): SQTIHQWPATLVQPVGSPLSLECTVEGTSNPNLYWYRQAAGRGLQLLFYSVGIGQISSEVPQNLSASRPQDRQFILSSKKLLLSDSGFYLCAWTGQAVYGYTFGSGTRLTVV.

The CDR3 region is CASRSWAGDPEQFF. CDR3 bases: TGTGCCAGCAGGTCCTGGGCGGGAGATCCTGAGCAGTTCTTC. This chain uses TRBV6-1 with TRBJ2-1; 7 bases line up with TRBD2. The junction had 11 bases not matched to a gene; V was cut back by 6 bases and J by 9 bases. This CDR3 has 14 amino acids. Germline V lookup: CDR1 MNHNS, CDR2 SASEGT.

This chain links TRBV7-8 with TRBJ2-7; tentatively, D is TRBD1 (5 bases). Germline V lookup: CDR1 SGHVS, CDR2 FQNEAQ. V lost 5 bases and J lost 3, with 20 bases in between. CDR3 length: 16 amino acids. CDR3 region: CASSIGARETGYEQYF. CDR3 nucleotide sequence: TGTGCCAGCAGCATCGGCGCCAGGGAAACGGGCTACGAGCAGTACTTC.

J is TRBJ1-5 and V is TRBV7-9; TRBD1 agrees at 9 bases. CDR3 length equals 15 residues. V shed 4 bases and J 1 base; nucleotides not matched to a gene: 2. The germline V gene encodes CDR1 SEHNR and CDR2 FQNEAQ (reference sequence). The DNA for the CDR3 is TGTGCCAGCAGCTCGGACAGGGGCAGCAATCAGCCCCAGCATTTT. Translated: CASSSDRGSNQPQHF.

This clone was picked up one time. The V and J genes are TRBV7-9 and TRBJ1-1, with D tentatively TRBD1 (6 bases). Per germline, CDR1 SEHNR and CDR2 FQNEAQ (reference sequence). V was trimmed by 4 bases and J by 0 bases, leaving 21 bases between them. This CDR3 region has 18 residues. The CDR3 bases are TGTGCCAGCAGCTATCTCCGGGGGCGCGGGTCGGTGAACACTGAAGCTTTCTTT. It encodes CASSYLRGRGSVNTEAFF.

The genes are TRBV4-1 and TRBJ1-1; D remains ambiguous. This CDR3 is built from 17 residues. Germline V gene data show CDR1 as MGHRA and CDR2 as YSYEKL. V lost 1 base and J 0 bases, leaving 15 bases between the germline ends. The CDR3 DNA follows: TGCGCCAGCAGCCAAGCCGTTGGGGTAGGCCTGAACACTGAAGCTTTCTTT. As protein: CASSQAVGVGLNTEAFF.

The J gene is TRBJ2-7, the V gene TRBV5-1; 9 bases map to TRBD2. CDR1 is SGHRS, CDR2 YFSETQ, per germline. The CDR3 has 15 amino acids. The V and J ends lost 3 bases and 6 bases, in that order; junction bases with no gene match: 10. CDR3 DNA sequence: TGCGCCAGCAGCTCCCAGGGAGCGGGAGGTGTCGAGCAGTACTTC. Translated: CASSSQGAGGVEQYF.

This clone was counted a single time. CDR3 amino acids: CASSQGLAGAYEQYF. For the CDR3, the DNA is TGTGCCAGCAGCCAGGGACTAGCGGGAGCTTACGAGCAGTACTTC. V usage is TRBV6-5 and J usage is TRBJ2-7; TRBD2 matches at 14 bases. CDR1 and CDR2 from the germline V gene are MNHEY and SVGAGI. Trimming cost V 6 bases and J 4 bases; bases outside gene matches: 5. The CDR3 sequence is 15 residues long.

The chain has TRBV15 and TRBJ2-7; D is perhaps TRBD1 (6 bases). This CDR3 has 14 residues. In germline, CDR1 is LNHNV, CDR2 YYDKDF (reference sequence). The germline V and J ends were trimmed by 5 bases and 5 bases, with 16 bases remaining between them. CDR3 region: CATSQGYQPNEQYF. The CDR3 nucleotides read TGTGCCACCAGCCAGGGGTACCAACCAAACGAGCAGTACTTC.

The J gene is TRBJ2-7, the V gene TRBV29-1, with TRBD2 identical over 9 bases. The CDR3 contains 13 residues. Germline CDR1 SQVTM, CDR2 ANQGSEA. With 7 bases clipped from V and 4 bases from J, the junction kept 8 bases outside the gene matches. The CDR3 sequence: CSALIAGAYEQYF. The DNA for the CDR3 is TGCAGCGCCCTGATAGCGGGAGCGTACGAGCAGTACTTC.

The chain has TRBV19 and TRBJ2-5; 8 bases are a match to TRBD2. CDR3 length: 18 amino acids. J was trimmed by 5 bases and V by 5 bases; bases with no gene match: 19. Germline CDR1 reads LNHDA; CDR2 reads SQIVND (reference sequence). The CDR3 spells CASSSPGAGASLRETQYF. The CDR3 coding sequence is TGTGCCAGTAGTTCTCCAGGAGCGGGAGCGTCGTTAAGGGAGACCCAGTACTTC.

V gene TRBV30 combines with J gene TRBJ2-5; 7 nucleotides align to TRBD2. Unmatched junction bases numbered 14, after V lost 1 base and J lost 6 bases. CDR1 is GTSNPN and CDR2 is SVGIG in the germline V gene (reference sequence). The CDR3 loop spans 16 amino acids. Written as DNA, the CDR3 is TGTGCCTGGAGTGCGTGGGGGGGAATTGCCGGAAAGACCCAGTACTTC. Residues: CAWSAWGGIAGKTQYF.

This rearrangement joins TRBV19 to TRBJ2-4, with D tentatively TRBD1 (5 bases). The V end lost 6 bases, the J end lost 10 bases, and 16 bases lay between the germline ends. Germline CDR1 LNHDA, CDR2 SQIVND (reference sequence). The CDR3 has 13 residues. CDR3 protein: CASSEAAGLIQYF. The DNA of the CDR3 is TGTGCCAGTAGCGAGGCGGCAGGGCTTATTCAGTACTTC.

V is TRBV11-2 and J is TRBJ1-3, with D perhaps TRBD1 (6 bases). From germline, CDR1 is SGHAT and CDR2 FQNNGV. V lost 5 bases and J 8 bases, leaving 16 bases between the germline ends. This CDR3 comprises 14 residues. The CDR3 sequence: CASSRTQGMDTIYF. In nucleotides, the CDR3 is TGTGCCAGCAGCCGGACACAGGGCATGGACACCATATATTTT.

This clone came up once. CDR3 nucleotide sequence: TGTGCCAGCAGCCCAGGGGGCAGTTTCCAAGAGACCCAGTACTTC. Amino acids: CASSPGGSFQETQYF. The chain has TRBV11-2 and TRBJ2-5; TRBD1 matches 8 bases. The ends lost 5 bases at V and 1 base at J; junction bases unmatched: 6. This CDR3 is built from 15 residues. Per the germline V gene, CDR1 is SGHAT and CDR2 is FQNNGV.

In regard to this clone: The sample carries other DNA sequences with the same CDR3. CDR3 coding DNA: TGTGCCAGCAGCTTAGCAAACAAGGGACAGGGTCCGGTCGTCTATGGCTACACCTTC. Translating it yields CASSLANKGQGPVVYGYTF. This chain connects TRBV7-7 to TRBJ1-2; 9 bases are a match to TRBD1. V dropped 0 bases and J dropped 4; count of bases not matched to a gene: 15. Germline CDR1 reads SSHAT; CDR2 reads FNYEAQ (reference sequence). The CDR3 spans 19 residues. Looking up the rest from reference TRBV7-7 and TRBJ1-2 gives the full variable domain: GAGVSQSPRYKVTKRGQDVTLRCDPISSHATLYWYQQALGQGPEFLTYFNYEAQPDKSGLPSDRFSAERPEGSISTLTIQRTEQRDSAMYRCASSLANKGQGPVVYGYTFGSGTRLTVV.

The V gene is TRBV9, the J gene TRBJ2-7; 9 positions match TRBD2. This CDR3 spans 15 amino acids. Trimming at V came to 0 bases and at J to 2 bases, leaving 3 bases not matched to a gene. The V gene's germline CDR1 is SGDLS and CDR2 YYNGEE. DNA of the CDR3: TGTGCCAGCAGCGTAGGGGCTAGCGGGACCTACGAGCAGTACTTC. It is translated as CASSVGASGTYEQYF.

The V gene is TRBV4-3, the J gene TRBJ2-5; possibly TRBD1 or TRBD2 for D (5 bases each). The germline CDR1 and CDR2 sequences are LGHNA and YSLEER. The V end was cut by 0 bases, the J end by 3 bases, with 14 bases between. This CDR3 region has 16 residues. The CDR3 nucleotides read TGCGCCAGCAGCCAAGATCGGGGCGGTGGGGAAGAGACCCAGTACTTC. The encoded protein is CASSQDRGGGEETQYF.

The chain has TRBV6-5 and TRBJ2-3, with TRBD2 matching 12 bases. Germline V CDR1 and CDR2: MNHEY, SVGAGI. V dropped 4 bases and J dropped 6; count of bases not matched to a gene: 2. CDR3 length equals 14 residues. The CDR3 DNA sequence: TGTGCCAGCAGTTTGGGACTAGCGGGTGATACGCAGTATTTT. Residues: CASSLGLAGDTQYF.

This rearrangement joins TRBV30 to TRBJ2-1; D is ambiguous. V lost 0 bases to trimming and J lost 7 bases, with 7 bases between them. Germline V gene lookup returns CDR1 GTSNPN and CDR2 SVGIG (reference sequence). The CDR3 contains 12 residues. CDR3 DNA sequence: TGTGCCTGGAGTGTACCCCCTAATGAGCAGTTCTTC. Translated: CAWSVPPNEQFF.

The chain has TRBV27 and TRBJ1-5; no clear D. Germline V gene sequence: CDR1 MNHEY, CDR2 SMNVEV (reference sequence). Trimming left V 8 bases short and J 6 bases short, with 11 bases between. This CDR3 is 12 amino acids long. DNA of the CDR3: TGTGCCAGCGGGCCGGGAGGTCAGCCCCAGCATTTT. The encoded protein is CASGPGGQPQHF.

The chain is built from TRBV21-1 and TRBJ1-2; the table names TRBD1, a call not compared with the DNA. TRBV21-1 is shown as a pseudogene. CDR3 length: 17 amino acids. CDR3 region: CASPWPHRDRRYYGYTF. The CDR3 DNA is TGTGCCAGCCCGTGGCCTCACAGGGATCGCCGATACTATGGCTACACCTTC.

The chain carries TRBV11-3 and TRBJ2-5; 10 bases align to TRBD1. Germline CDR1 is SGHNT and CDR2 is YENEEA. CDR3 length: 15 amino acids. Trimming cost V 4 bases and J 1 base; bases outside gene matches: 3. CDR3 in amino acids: CASSSGQGTQETQYF. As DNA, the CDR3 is TGTGCCAGCAGCTCGGGACAGGGGACCCAAGAGACCCAGTACTTC.

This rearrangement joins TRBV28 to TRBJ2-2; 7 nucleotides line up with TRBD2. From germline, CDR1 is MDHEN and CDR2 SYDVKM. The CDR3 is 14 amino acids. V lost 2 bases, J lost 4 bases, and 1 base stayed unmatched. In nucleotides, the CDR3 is TGTGCCAGCAGTTTAGGCGGGAGCACCGGGGAGCTGTTTTTT. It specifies CASSLGGSTGELFF.

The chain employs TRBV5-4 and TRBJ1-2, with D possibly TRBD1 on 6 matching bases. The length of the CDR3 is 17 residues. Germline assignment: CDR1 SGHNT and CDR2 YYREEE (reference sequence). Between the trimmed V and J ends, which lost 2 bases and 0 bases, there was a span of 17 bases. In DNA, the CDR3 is TGTGCCAGCAGCTTCTCGACCGGGGGGCCAGCTAACTATGGCTACACCTTC. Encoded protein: CASSFSTGGPANYGYTF.